This is a list of T cell receptor beta chains from one sample in a study of blood T cell repertoires in COVID-19. Clones were read by immunoSEQ multiplex PCR, and TCRdb kept only the in-frame ones, dropping some. The sample lists about 200,000 clones, approximately 86% occurring once. The sequenced sample consisted of peripheral blood. The receptors originated from a man in his 60s with COVID-19, enrolled during active disease. CDR3s include the opening cysteine and the closing phenylalanine or tryptophan. The order of the fields is D gene, V gene, J gene, clone size, CDR3 DNA, CDR3 protein. The D gene is left open where the match is weak. For some rows the clone size is stated as once, few or many, or as a class when expanded; others skip it.

>.|TRBV5-4|TRBJ1-1|.
TGTGCCAGCAGCTCCAGGACAGCCCTGAACACTGAAGCTTTCTTT
CASSSRTALNTEAFF
>TRBD1|TRBV3-1/TRBV3-2|TRBJ2-7|.
TGTGCCAGCAGCCAAAGGGGGACAGGGGCCTACGAGCAGTACTTC
CASSQRGTGAYEQYF
>.|TRBV27|TRBJ1-4|once
TGTGCCAGCAGTTTAAGGAGAGGGTCAAAACTGTTTTTT
CASSLRRGSKLFF
>TRBD1|TRBV14|TRBJ1-2|few
TGTGCCAGCAGCCTTCGCCGGGACAGGGGTTCTGATGGCTACACCTTC
CASSLRRDRGSDGYTF
>.|TRBV10-3|TRBJ1-1|.
TGTGCCATCAGTGAACCCGGACAGCCGAACACTGAAGCTTTCTTT
CAISEPGQPNTEAFF
>TRBD1|TRBV24-1|TRBJ1-1|.
TGTGCCACCAGTGATTCCGACAGGGCTGGAGCTTTCTTT
CATSDSDRAGAFF
>.|TRBV5-1|TRBJ1-2|.
TGCGCCAGCAGCACCGGGGGGAAGAACTATGGCTACACCTTC
CASSTGGKNYGYTF
>.|TRBV27|TRBJ1-6|.
TGTGCCAGCAGTGTATGGGGGGGATCCTATAATTCACCCCTCCACTTT
CASSVWGGSYNSPLHF
>.|TRBV24-1|TRBJ1-2|.
TGTGCCACCAGTGACAAGTTGCGGGGGAGAGAGGGCTACACCTTC
CATSDKLRGREGYTF
>.|TRBV7-2|TRBJ2-4|.
TGTGCCAGCAGCTTAAGTTGGGGAGACATTCAGTACTTC
CASSLSWGDIQYF
>TRBD1|TRBV5-4|TRBJ2-7|.
TGTGCCAGCAGCTTGAAGAGTGGGACAGGGGTCTACGAGCAGTACTTC
CASSLKSGTGVYEQYF
>TRBD1|TRBV11-2|TRBJ1-6|.
TGTGCCAGCAGCGCATCCGGGACAGGGACAGGTTCACCCCTCCACTTT
CASSASGTGTGSPLHF
>.|TRBV7-9|TRBJ2-1|.
TGTGCCAGCAGCCTACCCGGAAGGGGCAGGGGCGATGAGCAGTTCTTC
CASSLPGRGRGDEQFF
>.|TRBV11-2|TRBJ1-1|once
TGTGCCAGCAGCTTCGGCACAGGGAACACTGAAGCTTTCTTT
CASSFGTGNTEAFF
>TRBD1|TRBV5-1|TRBJ1-6|.
TGCGCCAGCAGCTTGCCACAGGGGGGTTCACCCCTCCACTTT
CASSLPQGGSPLHF
>TRBD2|TRBV5-4|TRBJ2-5|.
TGTGCCAGCAGCCAGATCGGACTAGCGGGAGTAGAGACCCAGTACTTC
CASSQIGLAGVETQYF
>.|TRBV19|TRBJ1-5|once
TGTGCCAGTGGCTATTGGGGGGGTACCCAGCCCCAGCATTTT
CASGYWGGTQPQHF
>.|TRBV2|TRBJ1-4|.
TGTGCCAGCAGTGAAATCGGAGCAACTAATGAAAAACTGTTTTTT
CASSEIGATNEKLFF
>TRBD2|TRBV13|TRBJ2-1|.
TGTGCCAGCAGCTTACGCGGGAGTCACTACAATGAGCAGTTCTTC
CASSLRGSHYNEQFF
>.|TRBV23-1|TRBJ1-1|.
TGCGCCAGCAGCAAGAGGGACACTGAAGCTTTCTTT
CASSKRDTEAFF
>TRBD2|TRBV24-1|TRBJ2-3|once
TGTGCCACCAGTGACTCCAGACTAGCGGGGCTCACAGATACGCAGTATTTT
CATSDSRLAGLTDTQYF
>.|TRBV6-5|TRBJ2-5|.
TGTGCCAGCAGCCGAGGAAGCGGGGAGACCCAGTACTTC
CASSRGSGETQYF
>TRBD1|TRBV7-8|TRBJ1-3|few
TGTGCCAGCAGCAAAGGGACAGGGGTGGATGGAAACACCATATATTTT
CASSKGTGVDGNTIYF
>TRBD1|TRBV19|TRBJ1-1|.
TGTGCCAGTAGTATCCCGTTGACAGGGACAGGTTTTGTCACTGAAGCTTTCTTT
CASSIPLTGTGFVTEAFF
>.|TRBV6-5|TRBJ1-4|.
TGTGCCAGCAGGTCAGGGGACGGGGATGAAAAACTGTTTTTT
CASRSGDGDEKLFF
>.|TRBV18|TRBJ2-5|.
TGTGCCAGCTCACCACCAACTCAAGAGACCCAGTACTTC
CASSPPTQETQYF
>.|TRBV6-5|TRBJ1-1|.
TGTGCCAGCAGTTATTCTAGGGGCCCTGAAGCTTTCTTT
CASSYSRGPEAFF
>.|TRBV6-5|TRBJ2-1|.
TGTGCCAGCAGTTCGAGTAGCGGTCCCTACAATGAGCAGTTCTTC
CASSSSSGPYNEQFF
>.|TRBV7-8|TRBJ1-4|.
TGTGCCAGCAGCTTAGGGGGGGTTCGTGAAAAACTGTTTTTT
CASSLGGVREKLFF
>.|TRBV5-1|TRBJ1-2|few
TGCGCCAGCAGCTTTGACACCGTCTATGGCTACACCTTC
CASSFDTVYGYTF
>.|TRBV10-2|TRBJ1-4|.
TGCGCCAGCAACCAAGGGGCATTGGGGGGAAAACTGTTTTTT
CASNQGALGGKLFF
>.|TRBV6-1|TRBJ1-5|.
TGTGCCAGCAGTGCAGCGGGGGGTTCCGGAAATCAGCCCCAGCATTTT
CASSAAGGSGNQPQHF
>TRBD1|TRBV18|TRBJ2-2|once
TGTGCCAGCTCACCACTCCCCGACAGGGAGAACACCGGGGAGCTGTTTTTT
CASSPLPDRENTGELFF
>TRBD1|TRBV4-3|TRBJ1-3|.
TGCGCCAGCAGCCCTATGACAGGGACTGGAAACACCATATATTTT
CASSPMTGTGNTIYF
>.|TRBV9|TRBJ2-2|.
TGTGCCAGCAGCGCCTCGGGAGTTAATCGGGCCACCGGGGAGCTGTTTTTT
CASSASGVNRATGELFF
>TRBD2|TRBV4-1|TRBJ2-1|.
TGCGCCAGCAGCCAAGAATCCCGGGGGACTAGCGGGACCAATGAGCAGTTCTTC
CASSQESRGTSGTNEQFF
>TRBD1|TRBV9|TRBJ1-4|.
TGTGCCAGCAGCGCAGGGGGCCCTAATGAAAAACTGTTTTTT
CASSAGGPNEKLFF
>TRBD1|TRBV7-8|TRBJ2-1|.
TGTGCCAGCAGCCTTTGGACAGGGGGTGAGCAGTTCTTC
CASSLWTGGEQFF
>.|TRBV18|TRBJ2-7|.
TGTGCCAGCTCACCATGGGGGGACGAGCAGTACTTC
CASSPWGDEQYF
>.|TRBV19|TRBJ1-1|.
TGTGCCAGCAAGTCCATTATCGTGGGATTCAGGGGCATAGCTTTCTTT
CASKSIIVGFRGIAFF
>.|TRBV18|TRBJ1-1|once
TGTGCCAGCTCACCAGTCAGGCTGAACACTGAAGCTTTCTTT
CASSPVRLNTEAFF
>.|TRBV19|TRBJ1-6|.
TGTGCCAGTAGTATCTTCCGGGGAAATTCACCCCTCCACTTT
CASSIFRGNSPLHF
>.|TRBV19|TRBJ1-4|.
TGTGCCAGTAGTCTCCGTCCCACGGGTGAAAAACTGTTTTTT
CASSLRPTGEKLFF
>.|TRBV30|TRBJ2-7|.
TGTGCCTGGAGTGGGAGGGATGGCCTCTACGAGCAGTACTTC
CAWSGRDGLYEQYF
>.|TRBV18|TRBJ1-1|.
TGTGCCAGCTCACCAGGGCGGAACACTGAAGCTTTCTTT
CASSPGRNTEAFF
>.|TRBV24-1|TRBJ2-1|.
TGTGCCACCAGTGATCCTACAGGGCGAGGCAATGAGCAGTTCTTC
CATSDPTGRGNEQFF
>.|TRBV2|TRBJ1-1|.
TGTGCCAGCAGGACCGAGTGGGGCAGGGGGAACACTGAAGCTTTCTTT
CASRTEWGRGNTEAFF
>TRBD1|TRBV6-5|TRBJ1-6|.
TGTGCCAGCAGCCCCGACAGGGTAAATTCACCCCTCCACTTT
CASSPDRVNSPLHF
>.|TRBV27|TRBJ2-2|once
TGTGCCAGCAGTTTAGGGGGGGCAGTGTATACCGGGGAGCTGTTTTTT
CASSLGGAVYTGELFF
>TRBD1|TRBV7-8|TRBJ1-2|.
TGTGCCAGCAGCTTAAACGACAGGGTGGATGGCTACACCTTC
CASSLNDRVDGYTF